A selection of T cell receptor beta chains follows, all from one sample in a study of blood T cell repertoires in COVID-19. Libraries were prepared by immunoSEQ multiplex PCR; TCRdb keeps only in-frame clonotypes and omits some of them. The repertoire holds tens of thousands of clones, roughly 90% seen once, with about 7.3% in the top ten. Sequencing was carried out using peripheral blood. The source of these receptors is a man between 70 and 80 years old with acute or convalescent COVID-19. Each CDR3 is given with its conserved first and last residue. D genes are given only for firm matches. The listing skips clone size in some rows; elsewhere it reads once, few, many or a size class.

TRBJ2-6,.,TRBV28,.,TGTGCCAGCACCACGGTCTCTGGGGCCAACGTCCTGACTTTC,CASTTVSGANVLTF
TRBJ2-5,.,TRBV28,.,TGTGCCAGCAGTTGGGTAAGAGGGCGCCCTCAAGAGACCCAGTACTTC,CASSWVRGRPQETQYF
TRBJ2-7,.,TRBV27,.,TGTGCCAGCAGTTCAACTAGAGACGAGCAGTACTTC,CASSSTRDEQYF
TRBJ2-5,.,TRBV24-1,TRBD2,TGTGCCACCAGTGAACTCGGGACTAGCGGAGAGACCCAGTACTTC,CATSELGTSGETQYF
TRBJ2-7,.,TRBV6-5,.,TGTGCCACAGGACACGATTCCTACGAGCAGTACTTC,CATGHDSYEQYF
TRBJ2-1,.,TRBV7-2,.,TGTGCCAGCAGCTTAGGTTTGGGGCACAAGTTCTTC,CASSLGLGHKFF
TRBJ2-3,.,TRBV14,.,TGTGCCAGCAGCCAGGGGGCCAGATCAGATACGCAGTATTTT,CASSQGARSDTQYF
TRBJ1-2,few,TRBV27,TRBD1,TGTGCCAGCAGTTTATTGGGACAGGGGAACTATGGCTACACCTTC,CASSLLGQGNYGYTF
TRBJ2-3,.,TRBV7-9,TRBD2,TGTGCCAGCAGGTCTAGCGGGGGAAGCACAGATACGCAGTATTTT,CASRSSGGSTDTQYF
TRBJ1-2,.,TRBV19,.,TGTGCCAGTATGGAACAGGGTGGTTATGGCTACACCTTC,CASMEQGGYGYTF
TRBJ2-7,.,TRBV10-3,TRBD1,TGTGCCATCAGGGGGACAGGGAATCTCCACGAGCAGTACTTC,CAIRGTGNLHEQYF
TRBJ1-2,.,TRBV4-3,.,TGCGCCAGCAGCCAAGATCAAGCCAGGTCTGGCTACACCTTC,CASSQDQARSGYTF
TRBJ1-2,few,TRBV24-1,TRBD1,TGTGCCACCGAAAGGACAGGCGGTGGGGGTGGCTACACCTTC,CATERTGGGGGYTF
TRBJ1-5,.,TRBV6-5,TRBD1,TGTGCCAGCAGCCCCGGGACAGGGGATCAGCCCCAGCATTTT,CASSPGTGDQPQHF
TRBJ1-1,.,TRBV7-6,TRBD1,TGTGCCAGCAGCTTAGCGCGGGCAGGGGGTGGGAACACTGAAGCTTTCTTT,CASSLARAGGGNTEAFF
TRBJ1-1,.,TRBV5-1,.,TGCGCCAGCAGCTTGGAGGGACTTTGGAGCGGGAACACTGAAGCTTTCTTT,CASSLEGLWSGNTEAFF
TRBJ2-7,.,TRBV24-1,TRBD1,TGTGCCACCAGTGATCCCGACAGGGGCGAGCAGTACTTC,CATSDPDRGEQYF
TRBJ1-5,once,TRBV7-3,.,TGTGCCAGCAGCGCAGTTGGGGGAGGTAATCAGCCCCAGCATTTT,CASSAVGGGNQPQHF
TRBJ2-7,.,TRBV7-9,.,TGTGCCAGCAGCTTATTCGACGAGCAGTACTTC,CASSLFDEQYF
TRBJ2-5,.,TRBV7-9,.,TGTGCCAGCAGCTTAAAACGGGCGTGGGGCGAAGGAGAGACCCAGTACTTC,CASSLKRAWGEGETQYF
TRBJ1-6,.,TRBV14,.,TGTGCCAGCAGCCCCGGGACACTTAATTCACCCCTCCACTTT,CASSPGTLNSPLHF
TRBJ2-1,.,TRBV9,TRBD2,TGTGCCAGCAGCCTCCGGACTAGCGGCTTTTACAATGAGCAGTTCTTC,CASSLRTSGFYNEQFF
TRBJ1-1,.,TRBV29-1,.,TGCAGCGTTGCCCAGACAGAGAACACTGAAGCTTTCTTT,CSVAQTENTEAFF
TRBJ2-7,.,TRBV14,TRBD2,TGTGCCAGCAGCCAAGATATGGGAAGCGGGGTCGGGACCGAGCAGTACTTC,CASSQDMGSGVGTEQYF
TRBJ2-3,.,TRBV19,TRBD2,TGTGCCAGTAGTATAGGTCTAGCGGTTAGCACAGATACGCAGTATTTT,CASSIGLAVSTDTQYF
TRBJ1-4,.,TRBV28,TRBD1,TGTGCCAGCAGTTTATCACAGGGGGCAGGGGAAAAACTGTTTTTT,CASSLSQGAGEKLFF
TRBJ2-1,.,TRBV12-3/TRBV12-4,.,TGTGCCAGCAGTTTAGCGGTAGCGGAGCAGTTCTTC,CASSLAVAEQFF
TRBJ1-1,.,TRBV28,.,TGTGCCAGCAGTTTATCTCGCACTGAAGCTTTCTTT,CASSLSRTEAFF
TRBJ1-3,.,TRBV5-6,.,TGTGCCAGCAGCTTACGGACAGTTTCCTCTGGAAACACCATATATTTT,CASSLRTVSSGNTIYF
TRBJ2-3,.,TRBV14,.,TGTGCCAGCAGCCAAACAGGTGTGACCCAATATGATACGCAGTATTTT,CASSQTGVTQYDTQYF
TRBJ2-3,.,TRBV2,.,TGTGCCAGCATCTGGGAGTTCCCCACAGATACGCAGTATTTT,CASIWEFPTDTQYF
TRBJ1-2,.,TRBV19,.,TGTGCCAGTAGTATATCCTGGGGCAGCAAAAACTATGGCTACACCTTC,CASSISWGSKNYGYTF
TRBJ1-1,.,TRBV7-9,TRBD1,TGTGCCAGCAGCCCGCGACAGGGGCACAACACTGAAGCTTTCTTT,CASSPRQGHNTEAFF
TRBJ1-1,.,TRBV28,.,TGTGCCAGCTCTTCGGGGGGCGGGGACACTGAAGCTTTCTTT,CASSSGGGDTEAFF
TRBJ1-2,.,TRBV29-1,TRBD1,TGCAGCGTTCTGGGGACAGCTCTGAACTATGGCTACACCTTC,CSVLGTALNYGYTF
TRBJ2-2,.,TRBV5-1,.,TGCGCCAGCAGCTTACGGGGGAACACCGGGGAGCTGTTTTTT,CASSLRGNTGELFF
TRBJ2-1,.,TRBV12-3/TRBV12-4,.,TGTGCCAGCAGACGTCAGAATGAGCAGTTCTTC,CASRRQNEQFF
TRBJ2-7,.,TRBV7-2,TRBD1,TGTGCCAGCAGCTTAACCTCCGGGACAGGGGGCTCCGAGCAGTACTTC,CASSLTSGTGGSEQYF
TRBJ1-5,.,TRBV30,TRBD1,TGTGCCTGGAGTCGAAAGGGACAGGGATCAGACCAGCCCCAGCATTTT,CAWSRKGQGSDQPQHF
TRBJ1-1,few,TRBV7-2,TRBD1,TGTGCCAGCAGCTTCTCATACTCCGGGACAGTTGAAGCTTTCTTT,CASSFSYSGTVEAFF
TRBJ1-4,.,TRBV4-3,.,TGCGCCAGCAGCCAAGATCTGGAGGCGAATAATAAACTGTTTTTT,CASSQDLEANNKLFF
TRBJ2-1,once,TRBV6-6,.,TGTGCCAGCAGTCCATACAATGAGCAGTTCTTC,CASSPYNEQFF
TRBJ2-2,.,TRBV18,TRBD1,TGTGCCAGCTCCAAGGGACAGATTACACTAGCGAACACCGGGGAGCTGTTTTTT,CASSKGQITLANTGELFF
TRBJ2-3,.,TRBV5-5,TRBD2,TGTGCCAGCAGCTTGGAGACTACGGGGGGTACAAAAACAGATACGCAGTATTTT,CASSLETTGGTKTDTQYF
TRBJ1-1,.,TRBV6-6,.,TGTGCCAGCAGACCACAGATGAACACTGAAGCTTTCTTT,CASRPQMNTEAFF
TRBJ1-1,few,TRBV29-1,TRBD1,TGCAGCGTTGCCCAGACAGGGGCCACTGAAGCTTTCTTT,CSVAQTGATEAFF
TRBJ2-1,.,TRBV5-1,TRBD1,TGCGCCAGCAGCGCGACAGGGCTCGCTGAGCAGTTCTTC,CASSATGLAEQFF
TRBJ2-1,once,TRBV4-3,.,TGCGCCAGCAGCCAACATACAGGGAGCTCCTACAATGAGCAGTTCTTC,CASSQHTGSSYNEQFF
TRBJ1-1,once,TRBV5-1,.,TGCGCCAGCAGCTTGGGACAACAGAACACTGAAGCTTTCTTT,CASSLGQQNTEAFF
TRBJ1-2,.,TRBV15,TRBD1,TGTGCCACCAGCAGGGAATATGACAGGGAACCGTTAGGCTACACCTTC,CATSREYDREPLGYTF